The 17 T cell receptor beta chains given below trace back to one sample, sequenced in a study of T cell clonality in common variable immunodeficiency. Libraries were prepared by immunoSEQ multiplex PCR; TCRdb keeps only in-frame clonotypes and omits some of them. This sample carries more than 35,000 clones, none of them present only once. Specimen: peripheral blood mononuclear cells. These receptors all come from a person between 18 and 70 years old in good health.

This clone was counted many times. The DNA read from the CDR3 is TGTGCCAGCAACAGTGGCTCCTTCACCGGGGAG. It is translated as CASNSGSFTGE. In full, the CDR3 is CASNSGSFTGELFF. The chain links TRBV7-2 to TRBJ2-2; no clear D gene. The CDR3 end lies 3 residues beyond the end of the read and is filled in from the germline J gene. The V and J ends lost 7 bases and 4 bases respectively, with 13 bases between them. The CDR3 has 14 amino acids. Germline V gives CDR1 SGHTA, CDR2 FQGNSA.

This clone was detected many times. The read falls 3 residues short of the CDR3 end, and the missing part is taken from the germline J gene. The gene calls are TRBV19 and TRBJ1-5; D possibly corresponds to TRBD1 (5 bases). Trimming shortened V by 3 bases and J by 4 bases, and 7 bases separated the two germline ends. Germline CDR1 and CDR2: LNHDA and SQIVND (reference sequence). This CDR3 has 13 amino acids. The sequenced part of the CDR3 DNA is TGTGCCAGTAGTATGACAGAAAATCAGCCC. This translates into CASSMTENQP. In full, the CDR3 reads CASSMTENQPQHF.

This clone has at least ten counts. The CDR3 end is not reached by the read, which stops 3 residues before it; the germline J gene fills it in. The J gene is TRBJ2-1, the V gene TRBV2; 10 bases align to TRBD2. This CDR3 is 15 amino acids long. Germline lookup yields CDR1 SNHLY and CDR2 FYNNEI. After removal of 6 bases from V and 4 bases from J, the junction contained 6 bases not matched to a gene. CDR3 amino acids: CASRAGAGGYNEQFF. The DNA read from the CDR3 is TGTGCCAGCAGAGCAGGAGCGGGAGGGTACAATGAG. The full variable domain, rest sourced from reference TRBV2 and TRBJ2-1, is EPEVTQTPSHQVTQMGQEVILRCVPISNHLYFYWYRQILGQKVEFLVSFYNNEISEKSEIFDDQFSVERPDGSNFTLKIRSTKLEDSAMYFCASRAGAGGYNEQFFGPGTRLTVL.

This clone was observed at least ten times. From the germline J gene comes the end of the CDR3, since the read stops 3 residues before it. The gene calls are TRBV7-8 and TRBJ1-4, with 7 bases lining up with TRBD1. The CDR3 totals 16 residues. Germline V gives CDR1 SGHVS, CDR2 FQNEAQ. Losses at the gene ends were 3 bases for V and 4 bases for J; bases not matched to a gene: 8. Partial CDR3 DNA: TGTGCCAGCAGCTTCGCGCCGGGACAGCATAATGAAAAA. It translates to CASSFAPGQHNEK. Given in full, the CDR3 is CASSFAPGQHNEKLFF.

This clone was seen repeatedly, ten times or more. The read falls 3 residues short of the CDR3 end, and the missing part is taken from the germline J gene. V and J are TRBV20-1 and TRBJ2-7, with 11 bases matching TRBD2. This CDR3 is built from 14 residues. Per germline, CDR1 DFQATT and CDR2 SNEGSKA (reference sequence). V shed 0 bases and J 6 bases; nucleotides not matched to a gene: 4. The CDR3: CSARDRLAGGEQYF. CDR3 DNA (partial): TGCAGTGCTAGAGATCGTCTAGCGGGAGGCGAG.

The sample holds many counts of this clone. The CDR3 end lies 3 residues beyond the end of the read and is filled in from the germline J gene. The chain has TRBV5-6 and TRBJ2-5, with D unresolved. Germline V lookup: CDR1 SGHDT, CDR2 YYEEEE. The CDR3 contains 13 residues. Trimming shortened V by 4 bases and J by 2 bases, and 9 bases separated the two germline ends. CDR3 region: CASSLHGQETQYF. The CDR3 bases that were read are TGTGCCAGCAGCCTACACGGGCAAGAGACC. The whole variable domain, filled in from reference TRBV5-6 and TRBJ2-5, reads DAGVTQSPTHLIKTRGQQVTLRCSPKSGHDTVSWYQQALGQGPQFIFQYYEEEERQRGNFPDRFSGHQFPNYSSELNVNALLLGDSALYLCASSLHGQETQYFGPGTRLLVL.

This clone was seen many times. CDR3 amino acids: CASRSSPGNIQYF. CDR3 DNA (partial): TGTGCCAGCCGCTCTAGCCCGGGGAACATT. The chain joins TRBV18 to TRBJ2-4; D is perhaps TRBD2 (5 bases). The read ends 3 residues before the CDR3 terminus; that terminus is restored from the germline J gene. The CDR3 totals 13 residues. Deletions cut 8 bases from V and 7 bases from J, with 15 bases between. CDR1 KGHSH and CDR2 LQKENI come from the germline V gene.

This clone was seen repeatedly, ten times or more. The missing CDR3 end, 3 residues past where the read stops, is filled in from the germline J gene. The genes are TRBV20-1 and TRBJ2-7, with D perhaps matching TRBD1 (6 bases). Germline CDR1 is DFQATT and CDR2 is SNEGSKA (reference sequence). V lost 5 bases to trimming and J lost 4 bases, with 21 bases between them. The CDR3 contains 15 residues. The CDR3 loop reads CSASRGRKGVYEQYF. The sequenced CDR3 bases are TGCAGTGCTTCCCGAGGGCGGAAGGGGGTTTACGAG.

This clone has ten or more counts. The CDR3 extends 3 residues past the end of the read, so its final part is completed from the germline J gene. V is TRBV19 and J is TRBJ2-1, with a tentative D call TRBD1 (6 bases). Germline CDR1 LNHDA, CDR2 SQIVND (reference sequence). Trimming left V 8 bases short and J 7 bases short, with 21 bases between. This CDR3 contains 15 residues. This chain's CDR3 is CASRMNRARRNEQFF. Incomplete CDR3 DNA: TGTGCCAGTCGAATGAACAGGGCTCGTCGAAATGAG. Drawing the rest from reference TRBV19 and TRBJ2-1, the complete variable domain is DGGITQSPKYLFRKEGQNVTLSCEQNLNHDAMYWYRQDPGQGLRLIYYSQIVNDFQKGDIAEGYSVSREKKESFPLTVTSAQKNPTAFYLCASRMNRARRNEQFFGPGTRLTVL.

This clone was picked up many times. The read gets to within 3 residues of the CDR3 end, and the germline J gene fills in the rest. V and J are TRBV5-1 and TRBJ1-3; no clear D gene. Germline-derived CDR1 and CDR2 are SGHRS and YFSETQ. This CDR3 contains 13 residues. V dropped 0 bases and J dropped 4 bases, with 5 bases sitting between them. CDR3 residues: CASSLGQGNTIYF. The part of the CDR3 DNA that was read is TGCGCCAGCAGCTTGGGCCAGGGAAACACC. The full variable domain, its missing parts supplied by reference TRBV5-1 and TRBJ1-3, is KAGVTQTPRYLIKTRGQQVTLSCSPISGHRSVSWYQQTPGQGLQFLFEYFSETQRNKGNFPGRFSGRQFSNSRSEMNVSTLELGDSALYLCASSLGQGNTIYFGEGSWLTVV.

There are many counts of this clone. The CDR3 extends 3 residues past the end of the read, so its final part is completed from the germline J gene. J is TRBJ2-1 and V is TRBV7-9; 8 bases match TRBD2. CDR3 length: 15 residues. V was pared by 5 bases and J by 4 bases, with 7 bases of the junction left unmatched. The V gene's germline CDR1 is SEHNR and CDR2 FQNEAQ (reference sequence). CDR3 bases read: TGTGCCAGCAGCCCCAGGACTAGCAAGTACAATGAG. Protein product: CASSPRTSKYNE. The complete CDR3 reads CASSPRTSKYNEQFF.

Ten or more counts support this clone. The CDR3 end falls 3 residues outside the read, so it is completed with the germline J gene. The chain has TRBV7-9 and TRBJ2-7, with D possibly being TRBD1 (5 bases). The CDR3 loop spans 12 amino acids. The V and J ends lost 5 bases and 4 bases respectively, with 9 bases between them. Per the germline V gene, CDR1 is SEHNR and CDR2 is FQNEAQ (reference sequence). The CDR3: CASSLQGYEQYF. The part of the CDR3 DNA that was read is TGTGCCAGCAGCCTTCAGGGATACGAG. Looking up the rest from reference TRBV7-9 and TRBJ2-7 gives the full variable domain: DTGVSQNPRHKITKRGQNVTFRCDPISEHNRLYWYRQTLGQGPEFLTYFQNEAQLEKSRLLSDRFSAERPKGSFSTLEIQRTEQGDSAMYLCASSLQGYEQYFGPGTRLTVT.

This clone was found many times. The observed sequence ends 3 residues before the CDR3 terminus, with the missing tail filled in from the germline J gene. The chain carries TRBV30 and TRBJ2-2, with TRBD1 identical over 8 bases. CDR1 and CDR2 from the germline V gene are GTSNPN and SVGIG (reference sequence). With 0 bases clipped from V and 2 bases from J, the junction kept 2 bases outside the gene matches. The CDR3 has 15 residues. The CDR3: CAWSVGQVNTGELFF. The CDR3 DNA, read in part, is TGTGCCTGGAGTGTGGGACAGGTCAACACCGGGGAG.

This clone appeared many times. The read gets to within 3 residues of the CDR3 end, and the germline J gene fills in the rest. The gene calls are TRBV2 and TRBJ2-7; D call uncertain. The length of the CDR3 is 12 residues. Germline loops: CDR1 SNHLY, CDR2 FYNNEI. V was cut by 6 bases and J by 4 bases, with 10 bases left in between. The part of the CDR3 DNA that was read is TGTGCCAGCAGCGATGACACTTACGAG. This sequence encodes CASSDDTYE. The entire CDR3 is CASSDDTYEQYF.

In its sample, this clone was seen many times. The CDR3 region is CSAPSGINYNEQFF. Partial CDR3 DNA: TGCAGTGCTCCCAGTGGCATTAATTACAATGAG. The chain joins TRBV20-1 to TRBJ2-1; unclear D gene. The CDR3 is cut off 3 residues early in the read; its end comes from the germline J gene. Trimming left V 5 bases short and J 4 bases short, with 15 bases between. The CDR3 has 14 residues. Germline assignment: CDR1 DFQATT and CDR2 SNEGSKA (reference sequence).

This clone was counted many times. Incomplete CDR3 DNA: TGTGCCAGCAGCCTTAGGACTAGCACAGATACG. It codes for CASSLRTSTDT. The CDR3 reads in full as CASSLRTSTDTQYF. This chain uses TRBV13 with TRBJ2-3, with D tentatively TRBD2 (5 bases). The observed sequence ends 3 residues before the CDR3 terminus, with the missing tail filled in from the germline J gene. The CDR3 contains 14 residues. Trimming took off 5 bases at V and 0 bases at J, with 9 bases between the two ends. Germline loops: CDR1 PRHDT, CDR2 FYEKMQ (reference sequence).

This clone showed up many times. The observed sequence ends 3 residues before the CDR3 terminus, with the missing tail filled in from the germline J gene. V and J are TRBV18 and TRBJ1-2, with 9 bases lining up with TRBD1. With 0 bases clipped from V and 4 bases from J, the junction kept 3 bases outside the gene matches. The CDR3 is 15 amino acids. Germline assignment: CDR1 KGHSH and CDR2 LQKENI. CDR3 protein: CASSPPGTGSYGYTF. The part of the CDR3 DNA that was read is TGTGCCAGCTCACCACCGGGGACAGGGAGCTATGGC.